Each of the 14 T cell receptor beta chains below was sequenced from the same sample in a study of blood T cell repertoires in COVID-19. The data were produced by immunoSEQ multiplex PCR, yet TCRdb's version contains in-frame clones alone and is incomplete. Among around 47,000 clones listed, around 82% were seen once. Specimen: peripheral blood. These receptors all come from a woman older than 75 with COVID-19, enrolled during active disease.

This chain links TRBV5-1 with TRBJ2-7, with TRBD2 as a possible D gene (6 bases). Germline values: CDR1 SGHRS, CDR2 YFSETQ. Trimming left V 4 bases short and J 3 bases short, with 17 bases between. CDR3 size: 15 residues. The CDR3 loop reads CASSTPGGGDYEQYF. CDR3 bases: TGCGCCAGCAGCACCCCGGGTGGAGGGGACTACGAGCAGTACTTC.

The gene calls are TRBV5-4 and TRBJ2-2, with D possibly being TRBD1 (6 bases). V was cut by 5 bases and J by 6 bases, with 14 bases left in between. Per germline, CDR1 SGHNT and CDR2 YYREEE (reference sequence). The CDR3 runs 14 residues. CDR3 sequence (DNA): TGTGCCAGCAGAAGAAAACAGGGCCCCGGGGAGCTGTTTTTT. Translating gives CASRRKQGPGELFF.

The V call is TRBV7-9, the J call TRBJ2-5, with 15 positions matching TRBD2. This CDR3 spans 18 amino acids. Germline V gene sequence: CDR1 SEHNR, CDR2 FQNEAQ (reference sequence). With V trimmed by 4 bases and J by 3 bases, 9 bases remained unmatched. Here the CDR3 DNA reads TGTGCCAGCAGCTATGGGACGGGACTAGCGGGAGGAAAAGAGACCCAGTACTTC. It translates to CASSYGTGLAGGKETQYF.

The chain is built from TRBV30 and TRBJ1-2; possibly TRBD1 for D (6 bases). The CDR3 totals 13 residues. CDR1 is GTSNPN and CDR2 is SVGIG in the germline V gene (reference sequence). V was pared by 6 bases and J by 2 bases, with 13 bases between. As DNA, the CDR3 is TGTGCCTGTATGCCTGGACAGAACTATGGCTACACCTTC. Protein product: CACMPGQNYGYTF.

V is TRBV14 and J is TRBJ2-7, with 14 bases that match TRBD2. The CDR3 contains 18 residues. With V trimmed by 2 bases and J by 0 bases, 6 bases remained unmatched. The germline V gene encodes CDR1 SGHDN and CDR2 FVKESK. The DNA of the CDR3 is TGTGCCAGCAGCCAATCGGGACTAGCGGGAGCCAGCTCCTACGAGCAGTACTTC. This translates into CASSQSGLAGASSYEQYF.

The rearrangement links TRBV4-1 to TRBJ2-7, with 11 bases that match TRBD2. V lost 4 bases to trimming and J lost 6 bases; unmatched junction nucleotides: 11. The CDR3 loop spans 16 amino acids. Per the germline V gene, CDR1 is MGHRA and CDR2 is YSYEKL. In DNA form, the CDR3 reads TGCGCCAGCAGCCCGATTAGCGGGAGGGCCTCAGGCGAGCAGTACTTC. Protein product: CASSPISGRASGEQYF.

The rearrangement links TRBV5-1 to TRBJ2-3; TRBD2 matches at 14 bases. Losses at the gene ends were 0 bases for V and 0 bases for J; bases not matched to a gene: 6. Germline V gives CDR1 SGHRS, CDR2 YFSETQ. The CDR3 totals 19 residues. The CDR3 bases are TGCGCCAGCAGCTTGGCCGGGGGACTAGCGGGAGTGAGCACAGATACGCAGTATTTT. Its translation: CASSLAGGLAGVSTDTQYF.

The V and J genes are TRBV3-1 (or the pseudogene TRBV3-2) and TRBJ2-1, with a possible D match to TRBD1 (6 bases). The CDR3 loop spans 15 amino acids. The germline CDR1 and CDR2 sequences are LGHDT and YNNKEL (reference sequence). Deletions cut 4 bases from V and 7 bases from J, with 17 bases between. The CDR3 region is CASSPRGQGGNEQFF. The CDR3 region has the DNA TGTGCCAGCAGCCCCCGGGGACAAGGTGGAAATGAGCAGTTCTTC.

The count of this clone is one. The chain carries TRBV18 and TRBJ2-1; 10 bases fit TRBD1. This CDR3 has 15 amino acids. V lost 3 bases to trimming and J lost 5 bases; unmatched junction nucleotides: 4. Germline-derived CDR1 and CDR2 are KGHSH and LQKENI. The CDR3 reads CASSPAGTGDNEQFF. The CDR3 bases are TGTGCCAGCTCACCCGCCGGGACAGGGGACAATGAGCAGTTCTTC. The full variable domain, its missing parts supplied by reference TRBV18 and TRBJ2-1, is NAGVMQNPRHLVRRRGQEARLRCSPMKGHSHVYWYRQLPEEGLKFMVYLQKENIIDESGMPKERFSAEFPKEGPSILRIQQVVRGDSAAYFCASSPAGTGDNEQFFGPGTRLTVL.

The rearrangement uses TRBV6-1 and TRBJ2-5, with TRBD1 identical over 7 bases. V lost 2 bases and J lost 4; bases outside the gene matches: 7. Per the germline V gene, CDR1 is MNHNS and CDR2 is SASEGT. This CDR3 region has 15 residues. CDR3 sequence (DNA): TGTGCCAGCAGTGAAACGCCAGGGGGTAGAGAGACCCAGTACTTC. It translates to CASSETPGGRETQYF.

DNA for the CDR3: TGCAGCGTTGATTTGTCCTCCACAGATACGCAGTATTTT. Translated, it gives CSVDLSSTDTQYF. The J gene is TRBJ2-3, the V gene TRBV29-1; D remains ambiguous. The CDR3 is 13 amino acids. Trimming removed 3 bases at V and 2 bases at J, with 9 bases between. The germline V gene encodes CDR1 SQVTM and CDR2 ANQGSEA.

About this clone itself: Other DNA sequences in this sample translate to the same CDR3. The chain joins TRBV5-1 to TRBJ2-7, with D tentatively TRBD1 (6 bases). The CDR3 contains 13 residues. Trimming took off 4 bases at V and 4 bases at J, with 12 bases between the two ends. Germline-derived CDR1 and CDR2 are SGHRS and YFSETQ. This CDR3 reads CASSLGAGYEQYF. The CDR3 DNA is TGCGCCAGCAGCCTGGGGGCCGGTTACGAGCAGTACTTC.

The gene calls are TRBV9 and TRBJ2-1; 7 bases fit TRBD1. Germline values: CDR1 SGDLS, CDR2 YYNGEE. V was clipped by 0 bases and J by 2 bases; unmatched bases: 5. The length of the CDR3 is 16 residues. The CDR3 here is CASSVETGPPYNEQFF. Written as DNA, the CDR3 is TGTGCCAGCAGCGTAGAGACAGGGCCACCCTACAATGAGCAGTTCTTC.

The CDR3 DNA is TGTGCCGGCGCCCTACGGGAGGGCGAGGGCACAGATACGCAGTATTTT. Translated: CAGALREGEGTDTQYF. The V gene is TRBV2, the J gene TRBJ2-3; 8 nucleotides match TRBD2. CDR1 and CDR2 (germline): SNHLY, FYNNEI. J was trimmed by 1 base and V by 11 bases; bases with no gene match: 14. The CDR3 spans 16 residues.